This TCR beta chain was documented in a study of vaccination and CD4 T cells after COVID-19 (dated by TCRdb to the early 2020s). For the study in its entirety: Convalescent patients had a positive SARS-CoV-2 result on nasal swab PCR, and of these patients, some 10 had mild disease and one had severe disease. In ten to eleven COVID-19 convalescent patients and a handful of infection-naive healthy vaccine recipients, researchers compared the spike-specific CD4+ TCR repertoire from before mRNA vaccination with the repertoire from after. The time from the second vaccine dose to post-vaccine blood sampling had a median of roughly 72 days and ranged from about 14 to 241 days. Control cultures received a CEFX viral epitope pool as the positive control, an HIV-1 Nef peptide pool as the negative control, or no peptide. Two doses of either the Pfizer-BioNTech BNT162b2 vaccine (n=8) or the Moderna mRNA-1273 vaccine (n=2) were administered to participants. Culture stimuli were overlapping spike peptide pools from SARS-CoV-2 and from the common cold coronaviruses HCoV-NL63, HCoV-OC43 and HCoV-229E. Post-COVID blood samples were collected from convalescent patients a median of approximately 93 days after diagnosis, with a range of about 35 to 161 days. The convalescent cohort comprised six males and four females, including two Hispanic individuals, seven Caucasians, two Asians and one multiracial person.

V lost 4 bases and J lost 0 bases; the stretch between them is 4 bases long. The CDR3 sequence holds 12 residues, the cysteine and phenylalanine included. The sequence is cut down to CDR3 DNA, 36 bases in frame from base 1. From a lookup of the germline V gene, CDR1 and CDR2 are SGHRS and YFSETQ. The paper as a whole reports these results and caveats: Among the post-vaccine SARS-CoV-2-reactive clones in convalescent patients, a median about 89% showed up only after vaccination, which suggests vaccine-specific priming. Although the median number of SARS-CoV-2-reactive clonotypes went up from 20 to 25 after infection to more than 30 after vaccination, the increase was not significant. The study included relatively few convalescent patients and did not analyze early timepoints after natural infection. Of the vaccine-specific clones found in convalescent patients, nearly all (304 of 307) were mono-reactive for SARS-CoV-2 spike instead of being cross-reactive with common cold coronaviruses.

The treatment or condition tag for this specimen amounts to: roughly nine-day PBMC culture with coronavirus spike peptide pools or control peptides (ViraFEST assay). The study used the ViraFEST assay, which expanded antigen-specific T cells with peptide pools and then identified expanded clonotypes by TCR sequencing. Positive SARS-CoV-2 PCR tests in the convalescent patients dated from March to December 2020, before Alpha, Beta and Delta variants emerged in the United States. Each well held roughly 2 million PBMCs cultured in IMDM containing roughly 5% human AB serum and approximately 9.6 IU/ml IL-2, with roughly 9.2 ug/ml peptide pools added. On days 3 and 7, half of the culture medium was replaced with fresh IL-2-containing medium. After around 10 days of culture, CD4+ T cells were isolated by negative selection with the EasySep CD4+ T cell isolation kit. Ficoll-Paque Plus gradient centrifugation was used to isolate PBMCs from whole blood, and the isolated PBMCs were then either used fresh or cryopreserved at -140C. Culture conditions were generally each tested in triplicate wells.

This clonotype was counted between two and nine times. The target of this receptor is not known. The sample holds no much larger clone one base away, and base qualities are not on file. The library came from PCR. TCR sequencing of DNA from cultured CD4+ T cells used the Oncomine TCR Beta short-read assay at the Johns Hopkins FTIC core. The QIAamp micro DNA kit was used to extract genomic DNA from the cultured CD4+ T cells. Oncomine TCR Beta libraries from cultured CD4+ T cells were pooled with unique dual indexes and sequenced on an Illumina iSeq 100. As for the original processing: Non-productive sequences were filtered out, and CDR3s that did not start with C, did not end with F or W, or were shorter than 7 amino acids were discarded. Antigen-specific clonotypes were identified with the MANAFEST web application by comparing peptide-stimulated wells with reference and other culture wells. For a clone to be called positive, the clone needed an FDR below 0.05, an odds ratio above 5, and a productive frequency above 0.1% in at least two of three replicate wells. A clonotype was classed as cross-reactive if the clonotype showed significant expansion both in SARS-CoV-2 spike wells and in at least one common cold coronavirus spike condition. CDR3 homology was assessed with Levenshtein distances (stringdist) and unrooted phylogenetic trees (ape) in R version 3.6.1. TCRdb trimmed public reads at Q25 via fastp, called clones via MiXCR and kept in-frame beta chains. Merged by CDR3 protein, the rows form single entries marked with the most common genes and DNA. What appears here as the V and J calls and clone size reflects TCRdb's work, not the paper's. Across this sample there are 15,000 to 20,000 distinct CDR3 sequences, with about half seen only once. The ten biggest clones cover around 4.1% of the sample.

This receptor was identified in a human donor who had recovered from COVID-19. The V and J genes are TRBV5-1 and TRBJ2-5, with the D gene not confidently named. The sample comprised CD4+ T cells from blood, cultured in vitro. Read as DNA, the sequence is TGCGCCAGCAGCCTAAACCAAGAGACCCAGTACTTC. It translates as CASSLNQETQYF.